The T cell receptor beta chain described here comes from a study of T-cell reconstitution after alpha-beta-depleted transplantation in children (TCRdb year 2016). Describing the broader study: Using TCR repertoire profiling, the study followed T-cell immune reconstitution in a quantitative way in children after TCRalphabeta/CD19-depleted allogeneic hematopoietic cell transplantation.

This clonotype occurred many times. Its antigen target is currently unknown. Base qualities are missing; no much larger clone stands one base away. From a lookup of the germline V gene (reference sequence), CDR1 and CDR2 are GTSNPN and SVGIG. Including cysteine and phenylalanine, the CDR3 has 16 amino acids. Left in the record is the CDR3 DNA by itself, 48 bases read in frame from the first base. Trimming takes 3 bases from V and 7 bases from J, and the germline ends sit 22 bases apart. Receptor libraries were prepared by PCR. The sequencer listed for this sample is Illumina HiSeq 2500. Molecular barcoding was employed in the preparation of TCR libraries, with unique molecular identifiers being used to normalize TCRbeta repertoire quantification. The public reads were quality trimmed at Q25 with fastp and then assembled into clones with MiXCR by TCRdb, keeping productive beta chains. Rows with a matching CDR3 protein are joined into one entry that keeps the most common DNA and genes. This sample gives hundreds of thousands of distinct CDR3 sequences in total; more than 10% of them show up just once. The top ten clones comprise roughly 2.8% of the sample.

Sequences were derived from PBMCs from the stem cell graft donor, sampled from the stem cell graft. The rearranged chain carries TRBV30 and TRBJ1-5, and the D gene may be TRBD1, 6 bases matching. The TCR comes from a human donor who donated a stem cell graft to a child with acute lymphoblastic leukemia. The CDR3 protein sequence reads: CAWSGGPQGAEQPQHF. The DNA is as follows: TGTGCCTGGAGCGGAGGCCCACAGGGAGCAGAACAGCCCCAGCATTTT. The full variable domain, with segments outside the CDR3 supplied by the reference TRBV30 and TRBJ1-5 proteins, appears as SQTIHQWPATLVQPVGSPLSLECTVEGTSNPNLYWYRQAAGRGLQLLFYSVGIGQISSEVPQNLSASRPQDRQFILSSKKLLLSDSGFYLCAWSGGPQGAEQPQHFGDGTRLSIL.